The following is a TCR beta chain sequence with its context. Its antigen is as yet unknown. This table comes from immunoSEQ multiplex PCR, and its TCRdb copy is limited to in-frame clones, with some not included. The table lists about 2,200,000 clones, approximately 94% of them singletons. The source of the sample is a study of shared clonotypes between healthy human individuals. In the naive CD8 group, cells lacked CD45RO and were positively selected for CCR7, so terminally differentiated effector memory CD45RA+ cells were left out. Overall study findings and caveats: Naive subsets generally had larger estimated richness than memory subsets. A handful of donors showed sharing of approximately 4.7% of naive CD4 clonotypes.

This CDR3 has 15 amino acids. Germline V gives CDR1 SGHTA, CDR2 FQGTGA. Trimming shortened V by 4 bases and J by 7 bases, and 16 bases separated the two germline ends. This receptor was obtained from a man between 18 and 29 years old in good health. Some clones in this sample may be carry-over from other donors' samples. The rearrangement joins TRBV7-3 to TRBJ1-4; D unresolved. Sample: naive CD8+ T cells from PBMCs. DNA for the CDR3: TGTGCCAGCAGCTCGGAAGGGTACATCGGTGAAAAACTGTTTTTT. Protein sequence: CASSSEGYIGEKLFF.